Listed below are T cell receptor beta chains from one sample, sequenced in a study of cytomegalovirus exposure and HLA in healthy donors. Sequencing used immunoSEQ multiplex PCR; TCRdb keeps in-frame clones, though not all of them. The sample records hundreds of thousands of clones, roughly 84% being singletons. Sequencing was carried out using PBMCs. Source of these receptors: a boy aged 2 to 10 in good health and CMV-seronegative. Each CDR3 is given with its conserved first and last residue. A D gene is named only where the DNA matches it firmly. The size field is filled for only some rows; it gives once, few, many or a size class.

j_call d_call v_call clone_size cdr3_nt cdr3_aa
TRBJ2-2 TRBD2 TRBV19 once TGTGCCAGTAGTAATTTTGCGGGGGGGAACACCGGGGAGCTGTTTTTT CASSNFAGGNTGELFF
TRBJ2-7 TRBD2 TRBV11-2 . TGTGCCAGCAGCCTGGGAAGGACTAGGTCCCGCGAGCAGTACTTC CASSLGRTRSREQYF
TRBJ1-3 . TRBV7-8 . TGTGCCAGCAGCTTCCAAGACAGAAGGGGAAACACCATATATTTT CASSFQDRRGNTIYF
TRBJ1-5 . TRBV30 few TGTGCCTGGAACCGGGGGGCAGTCAATCAGCCCCAGCATTTT CAWNRGAVNQPQHF
TRBJ1-2 . TRBV6-1 few TGTGCCAGCAGGCCAGAACATGGCTACACCTTC CASRPEHGYTF
TRBJ2-2 TRBD1 TRBV11-3 . TGTGCCAGCAGCCCCAGGGGGCACGGGGAGCTGTTTTTT CASSPRGHGELFF
TRBJ1-1 TRBD1 TRBV5-8 . TGTGCCAGCAGCTTACTAAACAGGGGGCGCGTGGGCACTGAAGCTTTCTTT CASSLLNRGRVGTEAFF
TRBJ1-2 . TRBV2 once TGTGCCAGCAGGGCACAGGGAAGGCCTAACTATGGCTACACCTTC CASRAQGRPNYGYTF
TRBJ1-3 . TRBV11-2 . TGTGCCAGCAGCCAATCGTCGGTAGAGGTATATTTT CASSQSSVEVYF
TRBJ2-7 . TRBV6-1 . TGTGCCAGCAGGGGAAGGCCTAGCGAGTCCTACGAGCAGTACTTC CASRGRPSESYEQYF
TRBJ2-7 TRBD2 TRBV4-2 few TGTGCCAGCAGCCAAGATCAGGCACTAGCGGGTGCCTCGAGCGAGCAGTACTTC CASSQDQALAGASSEQYF
TRBJ1-2 . TRBV25-1 few TGTGCCAGCAGTGACAGGGCCTATGGCTACACCTTC CASSDRAYGYTF
TRBJ2-5 TRBD2 TRBV13 . TGTGCCAGCAGCTTAGCTGGACTAGTAGCGGAGACCCAGTACTTC CASSLAGLVAETQYF
TRBJ2-7 . TRBV20-1 . TGCAGTGGAGGACAGCCCCACGAGCAGTACTTC CSGGQPHEQYF
TRBJ2-7 . TRBV10-3 few TGTGCCATCAGTGAGTCGAGTGCCTGGCGATTTAGCTACTCCTACGAGCAGTACTTC CAISESSAWRFSYSYEQYF
TRBJ1-1 . TRBV12-5 . TGTGCTAGTGGTTTGGTATTGGGGGAGGGTGGCACTGAAGCTTTCTTT CASGLVLGEGGTEAFF
TRBJ2-3 TRBD1 TRBV29-1 . TGCAGCGTTGAACCTTCGACAGGGCGCACAGATACGCAGTATTTT CSVEPSTGRTDTQYF
TRBJ2-1 . TRBV30 . TGTGCCTGGAGTGTCGGCGGTTCCTACAATGAGCAGTTCTTC CAWSVGGSYNEQFF
TRBJ1-2 TRBD1 TRBV30 . TGTGCCTGGAGTGTACGGACAGGGGCTGGCTACACCTTC CAWSVRTGAGYTF
TRBJ1-2 . TRBV9 . TGTGCCAGCAGCGGAGGACAGTCAGATGGCTACACCTTC CASSGGQSDGYTF
TRBJ1-2 . TRBV12-5 . TGTGCTAGTGGTTTGACCCAGGGGTTGGCGAACTATGGCTACACCTTC CASGLTQGLANYGYTF
TRBJ1-3 . TRBV12-5 . TGTGTCACCTCCTTGGGGCTTGGTGGAAACACCATATATTTT CVTSLGLGGNTIYF
TRBJ2-7 . TRBV7-6 . TGTGCCAGCAGCTTACGGCAGGGAGGAACCTACGAGCAGTACTTC CASSLRQGGTYEQYF
TRBJ2-1 TRBD2 TRBV7-9 once TGTGCCAGCAGCGGGGGGACTAGCGGGAGTTTGAATGAGCAGTTCTTC CASSGGTSGSLNEQFF
TRBJ1-5 TRBD1 TRBV19 . TGTGCCAGTAGCGTCCCGACAGGGGGCGGACAGCCCCAGCATTTT CASSVPTGGGQPQHF
TRBJ2-7 . TRBV6-5 . TGTGCCAGCAGTTCCACGGGCAGGGGCTGGCACGAGCAGTACTTC CASSSTGRGWHEQYF
TRBJ2-5 TRBD1 TRBV6-1 . TGTGCCAGCAGTGACCAACAGGGGTATCGGACCCAGTACTTC CASSDQQGYRTQYF
TRBJ1-5 . TRBV6-1 few TGTGCCATCTCGAGGACAGTAGGCAATCAGCCCCAGCATTTT CAISRTVGNQPQHF
TRBJ2-7 TRBD2 TRBV11-2 . TGTGCCAGCAGCGAGGGGACTAGCGGGATCTACGAGCAGTACTTC CASSEGTSGIYEQYF
TRBJ2-7 . TRBV11-2 once TGTGCCAGCAGCTTAGGGGGGCTTAGCTCCTACGAGCAGTACTTC CASSLGGLSSYEQYF
TRBJ2-1 TRBD2 TRBV12-5 . TGTGCTAGTGGTTTTAGCGGGGAATGGCAGTTCTTC CASGFSGEWQFF
TRBJ2-2 . TRBV6-5 . TGTGCCAGCAGTTACGGCGGAGTTAACACCGGGGAGCTGTTTTTT CASSYGGVNTGELFF
TRBJ2-7 . TRBV7-2 few TGTGCCAGCAGCTCAACCGGGACTCAATACTCCTACGAGCAGTACTTC CASSSTGTQYSYEQYF
TRBJ2-7 . TRBV5-6 . TGTGCCAGCAGCCTCATAGACAGGTCCGCCTACTTC CASSLIDRSAYF
TRBJ2-5 . TRBV27 . TGTGCCAGCAGTTTTACAGGGGGGGACCAAGAGACCCAGTACTTC CASSFTGGDQETQYF
TRBJ2-1 TRBD2 TRBV18 . TGTGCCAGCTCACCGATAGCGGGAGGCGTCAATGAGCAGTTCTTC CASSPIAGGVNEQFF
TRBJ2-7 TRBD1 TRBV6-6 . TGTGCCAGCAGAGCCGCGGACAGGGGGCGGTACGAGCAGTACTTC CASRAADRGRYEQYF
TRBJ2-2 . TRBV27 . TGTGCCAGCAGTTTATATGGGGGGGGACAAGGCGGGACCGGGGAGCTGTTTTTT CASSLYGGGQGGTGELFF